The T cell receptor beta chain described here comes from a study of neurological immune-mediated disorders. Study results and caveats: The greatest TCR clonal expansion occurred in HTLV-1-associated myelopathy and the least in multiple sclerosis, which fell below healthy controls.

This clonotype was seen repeatedly, ten times or more. Its antigen is currently unknown. Between the trimmed V and J ends, which lost 1 base and 0 bases, there was a span of 7 bases. The CDR3 length is 15 residues. CDR1 is DFQATT, CDR2 SNEGSKA, per germline (reference sequence). Each CDR3 protein gets one entry after TCRdb re-called the 5' RACE reads with MiXCR. The sample has over 45,000 distinct CDR3 sequences, 3% to 4% seen once. This TCR was recovered from a middle-aged man with multiple sclerosis. The rearrangement links TRBV20-1 to TRBJ1-6; D ambiguous. The sample comprised PBMCs. This CDR3 reads CSARGGSSYNSPLHF. In DNA, the CDR3 is TGCAGTGCTAGAGGCGGAAGCTCCTATAATTCACCCCTCCACTTT.